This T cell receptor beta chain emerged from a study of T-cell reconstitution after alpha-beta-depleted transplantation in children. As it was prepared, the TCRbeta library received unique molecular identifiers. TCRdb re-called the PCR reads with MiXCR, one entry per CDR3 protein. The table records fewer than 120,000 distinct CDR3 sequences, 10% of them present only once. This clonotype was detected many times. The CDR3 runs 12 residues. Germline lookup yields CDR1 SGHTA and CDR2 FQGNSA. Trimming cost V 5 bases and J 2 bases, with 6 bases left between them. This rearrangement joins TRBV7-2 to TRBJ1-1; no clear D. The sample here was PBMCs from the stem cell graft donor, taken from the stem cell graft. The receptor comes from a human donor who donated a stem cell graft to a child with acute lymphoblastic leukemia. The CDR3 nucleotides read TGTGCCAGCAGCCGCATAAACACTGAAGCTTTCTTT. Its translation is CASSRINTEAFF.